This entry features one T cell receptor (beta chain) sequence. This record belongs to a study of blood T cell repertoires in COVID-19. Study context: Collection of acute and convalescent COVID-19 samples took place in the United States, Italy and Spain. From T cells, B-cell-depleted T cells, or PBMCs came the material, which was cDNA or gDNA.

The protocol was immunoSEQ multiplex PCR, while the TCRdb copy is restricted to in-frame clones and leaves out a portion. Among fewer than 150,000 clones listed, 85% to 90% were seen once. There are 15 residues in the CDR3. Per germline, CDR1 SGHRS and CDR2 YFSETQ. The V gene lost 0 bases and the J gene lost 1 base, with 10 bases spanning the gap. The sequence was collected from a woman in her fifties or sixties with COVID-19, enrolled during active disease. The rearrangement uses TRBV5-1 and TRBJ2-5, with D possibly being TRBD1 (5 bases). Sequenced input: peripheral blood. The CDR3: CASSLGSTAQETQYF. The CDR3 coding sequence is TGCGCCAGCAGCTTGGGCTCGACAGCCCAAGAGACCCAGTACTTC. Looking up the rest from reference TRBV5-1 and TRBJ2-5 gives the full variable domain: KAGVTQTPRYLIKTRGQQVTLSCSPISGHRSVSWYQQTPGQGLQFLFEYFSETQRNKGNFPGRFSGRQFSNSRSEMNVSTLELGDSALYLCASSLGSTAQETQYFGPGTRLLVL.